These T cell receptor beta chains were read from a single sample in a study of cytomegalovirus exposure and HLA in healthy donors. Profiling relied on immunoSEQ multiplex PCR, and the TCRdb table lists in-frame clones only, not all of them. The sample yields 85,000 to 100,000 clones, more than 75% seen once. Material for sequencing was PBMCs. The receptors here all came from a woman between 40 and 55 years old in good health and CMV-seronegative. Each CDR3 is given with its conserved first and last residue. A D gene is named only where the DNA matches it firmly. Part of the rows lack a size; the others show once, few, many or a class for expanded clones.

CDR3aa: CASSPARGSQETQYF; CDR3nt: TGTGCCAGCAGCCCGGCCAGGGGGTCCCAAGAGACCCAGTACTTC; abundance: NA; d_gene: TRBD1; v_gene: TRBV4-2; j_gene: TRBJ2-5
CDR3aa: CASKGEEGSEETQYF; CDR3nt: TGTGCCAGCAAGGGTGAGGAGGGGTCCGAAGAGACCCAGTACTTC; abundance: NA; d_gene: NA; v_gene: TRBV2; j_gene: TRBJ2-5
CDR3aa: CASSLALAGLIVDEQFF; CDR3nt: TGTGCCAGCAGCTTGGCTCTAGCGGGGTTGATCGTAGATGAGCAGTTCTTC; abundance: NA; d_gene: TRBD2; v_gene: TRBV5-4; j_gene: TRBJ2-1
CDR3aa: CASSLDRGLNQPQHF; CDR3nt: TGTGCCAGCAGCTTGGACAGGGGGCTTAATCAGCCCCAGCATTTT; abundance: NA; d_gene: TRBD1; v_gene: TRBV7-2; j_gene: TRBJ1-5
CDR3aa: CASSRTGTEFQETQYF; CDR3nt: TGTGCCAGCAGCCGCACCGGGACAGAGTTTCAAGAGACCCAGTACTTC; abundance: NA; d_gene: TRBD1; v_gene: TRBV5-6; j_gene: TRBJ2-5
CDR3aa: CASSPKPRENTEAFF; CDR3nt: TGTGCCAGCAGCCCCAAGCCACGGGAGAACACTGAAGCTTTCTTT; abundance: NA; d_gene: NA; v_gene: TRBV7-6; j_gene: TRBJ1-1
CDR3aa: CASGSTGQPYGYTF; CDR3nt: TGTGCCAGCGGTTCTACGGGACAGCCGTATGGCTACACCTTC; abundance: once; d_gene: TRBD1; v_gene: TRBV5-4; j_gene: TRBJ1-2
CDR3aa: CASSDKGAIISYEQYF; CDR3nt: TGTGCCAGCAGTGATAAGGGGGCCATAATCTCCTACGAGCAGTACTTC; abundance: NA; d_gene: TRBD1; v_gene: TRBV6-1; j_gene: TRBJ2-7
CDR3aa: CASSVRGEGANVLTF; CDR3nt: TGCGCCAGCAGCGTCAGGGGCGAAGGGGCCAACGTCCTGACTTTC; abundance: NA; d_gene: NA; v_gene: TRBV5-1; j_gene: TRBJ2-6
CDR3aa: CASSLGGSYGYTF; CDR3nt: TGCGCCAGCAGTCTTGGGGGGAGCTATGGCTACACCTTC; abundance: few; d_gene: NA; v_gene: TRBV5-1; j_gene: TRBJ1-2
CDR3aa: CASSQGTEYGYTF; CDR3nt: TGCGCCAGCAGCCAAGGGACAGAGTATGGCTACACCTTC; abundance: NA; d_gene: NA; v_gene: TRBV4-1; j_gene: TRBJ1-2
CDR3aa: CASSLSRGGQGSSGNTIYF; CDR3nt: TGTGCCAGCAGTTTATCGAGGGGGGGACAGGGTTCGTCCGGAAACACCATATATTTT; abundance: NA; d_gene: TRBD1; v_gene: TRBV27; j_gene: TRBJ1-3
CDR3aa: CASRTSGTYEQYF; CDR3nt: TGTGCCAGCCGGACTAGCGGAACCTACGAGCAGTACTTC; abundance: NA; d_gene: TRBD2; v_gene: TRBV19; j_gene: TRBJ2-7
CDR3aa: CASSQGGSNYEQYF; CDR3nt: TGCGCCAGCAGCCAAGGAGGGAGCAATTACGAGCAGTACTTC; abundance: NA; d_gene: NA; v_gene: TRBV4-1; j_gene: TRBJ2-7
CDR3aa: CASSSAQTGGATNEKLFF; CDR3nt: TGTGCCAGCAGCTCGGCCCAGACAGGGGGCGCGACTAATGAAAAACTGTTTTTT; abundance: NA; d_gene: TRBD1; v_gene: TRBV5-4; j_gene: TRBJ1-4
CDR3aa: CASSESGFNQPQHF; CDR3nt: TGTGCCAGCAGTGAAAGCGGATTCAATCAGCCCCAGCATTTT; abundance: many; d_gene: NA; v_gene: TRBV2; j_gene: TRBJ1-5
CDR3aa: CASSSRDTSPLHF; CDR3nt: TGTGCCAGCAGTTCCCGGGACACTAGTCCCCTCCACTTT; abundance: NA; d_gene: NA; v_gene: TRBV28; j_gene: TRBJ1-6
CDR3aa: CASSWGANYGYPF; CDR3nt: TGTGCCAGCAGCTGGGGAGCTAACTATGGCTACCCCTTC; abundance: NA; d_gene: NA; v_gene: TRBV27; j_gene: TRBJ1-2
CDR3aa: CASSPPRGDLYEQYF; CDR3nt: TGTGCCAGCAGTCCTCCCCGGGGGGACCTCTACGAGCAGTACTTC; abundance: NA; d_gene: TRBD2; v_gene: TRBV28; j_gene: TRBJ2-7
CDR3aa: CASSIGTATYEQYF; CDR3nt: TGTGCCAGCAGCATCGGGACAGCCACCTACGAGCAGTACTTC; abundance: once; d_gene: TRBD1; v_gene: TRBV7-8; j_gene: TRBJ2-7
CDR3aa: CASSLGTGVYEQYF; CDR3nt: TGTGCCAGCAGTTTGGGGACAGGGGTCTACGAGCAGTACTTC; abundance: NA; d_gene: TRBD1; v_gene: TRBV28; j_gene: TRBJ2-7
CDR3aa: CAINGGGSSYEQYF; CDR3nt: TGTGCCATCAACGGCGGGGGAAGCTCCTACGAGCAGTACTTC; abundance: NA; d_gene: TRBD2; v_gene: TRBV10-3; j_gene: TRBJ2-7
CDR3aa: CASSLEIRTGNSGNTIYF; CDR3nt: TGTGCCAGCAGCTTGGAGATTCGGACAGGGAACTCTGGAAACACCATATATTTT; abundance: many; d_gene: TRBD1; v_gene: TRBV5-4; j_gene: TRBJ1-3
CDR3aa: CASSLASGTLGEKLFF; CDR3nt: TGTGCCAGCAGCTTAGCGTCCGGGACTCTTGGTGAAAAACTGTTTTTT; abundance: NA; d_gene: NA; v_gene: TRBV7-8; j_gene: TRBJ1-4
CDR3aa: CAWTLGRVSGGSQFF; CDR3nt: TGTGCCTGGACCCTAGGCAGGGTAAGCGGGGGATCGCAGTTCTTC; abundance: NA; d_gene: TRBD2; v_gene: TRBV30; j_gene: TRBJ2-1
CDR3aa: CASSWRQDLSSGNTIYF; CDR3nt: TGTGCCAGCAGCTGGCGACAGGACCTGAGCTCTGGAAACACCATATATTTT; abundance: NA; d_gene: NA; v_gene: TRBV7-2; j_gene: TRBJ1-3
CDR3aa: CAWRNRGGNNEKLFF; CDR3nt: TGTGCCTGGAGGAACAGGGGGGGCAATAATGAAAAACTGTTTTTT; abundance: NA; d_gene: TRBD1; v_gene: TRBV30; j_gene: TRBJ1-4
CDR3aa: CASSLLTGAKNEKLFF; CDR3nt: TGTGCCAGCAGCCTTTTGACAGGGGCGAAGAATGAAAAACTGTTTTTT; abundance: NA; d_gene: TRBD1; v_gene: TRBV5-4; j_gene: TRBJ1-4
CDR3aa: CASSQAIHTSYNSPLHF; CDR3nt: TGTGCCAGCAGCCAAGCGATACACACCTCCTATAATTCACCCCTCCACTTT; abundance: NA; d_gene: NA; v_gene: TRBV14; j_gene: TRBJ1-6
CDR3aa: CASSQILVAGEISYNEQFF; CDR3nt: TGCGCCAGCAGCCAGATCTTGGTGGCGGGGGAGATCTCCTACAATGAGCAGTTCTTC; abundance: NA; d_gene: TRBD2; v_gene: TRBV4-1; j_gene: TRBJ2-1
CDR3aa: CASIIQGYSGELFF; CDR3nt: TGTGCCAGCATTATTCAGGGTTATTCCGGGGAGCTGTTTTTT; abundance: NA; d_gene: NA; v_gene: TRBV6-6; j_gene: TRBJ2-2
CDR3aa: CASSLTAGGPDTQYF; CDR3nt: TGCGCCAGCAGCTTGACGGCGGGGGGCCCGGATACGCAGTATTTT; abundance: NA; d_gene: TRBD2; v_gene: TRBV5-1; j_gene: TRBJ2-3
CDR3aa: CASSLGAGPLTNEQFF; CDR3nt: TGTGCCAGCAGCTTGGGAGCGGGCCCTCTCACCAATGAGCAGTTCTTC; abundance: once; d_gene: NA; v_gene: TRBV5-4; j_gene: TRBJ2-1
CDR3aa: CASSLQGSSYNEQFF; CDR3nt: TGTGCCAGCAGCTTACAGGGGAGCTCCTACAATGAGCAGTTCTTC; abundance: NA; d_gene: NA; v_gene: TRBV7-9; j_gene: TRBJ2-1
CDR3aa: CASSLERGGREQFF; CDR3nt: TGTGCCAGCAGCTTGGAGAGGGGGGGGCGTGAGCAGTTCTTC; abundance: NA; d_gene: NA; v_gene: TRBV5-4; j_gene: TRBJ2-1
CDR3aa: CASSPPGEGNQPQHF; CDR3nt: TGTGCCAGCAGTCCCCCCGGGGAGGGGAATCAGCCCCAGCATTTT; abundance: NA; d_gene: NA; v_gene: TRBV21-1; j_gene: TRBJ1-5
CDR3aa: CASSRLTAVNYYEQYF; CDR3nt: TGTGCCAGCAGCCGATTGACCGCGGTCAACTACTACGAGCAGTACTTC; abundance: NA; d_gene: NA; v_gene: TRBV5-6; j_gene: TRBJ2-7
CDR3aa: CASSGQYWDISNQPQHF; CDR3nt: TGTGCCAGCAGCGGACAGTACTGGGATATAAGCAATCAGCCCCAGCATTTT; abundance: NA; d_gene: NA; v_gene: TRBV6-9; j_gene: TRBJ1-5
CDR3aa: CASSLESRGWETQYF; CDR3nt: TGTGCCAGCAGCTTAGAGAGCAGGGGGTGGGAGACCCAGTACTTC; abundance: NA; d_gene: TRBD1; v_gene: TRBV7-8; j_gene: TRBJ2-5
CDR3aa: CASSPNGGAPTEAFF; CDR3nt: TGTGCCAGCAGTCCTAACGGGGGGGCGCCCACTGAAGCTTTCTTT; abundance: NA; d_gene: NA; v_gene: TRBV4-2; j_gene: TRBJ1-1
CDR3aa: CASSGTGENQPQHF; CDR3nt: TGTGCCAGCAGTGGGACAGGGGAGAATCAGCCCCAGCATTTT; abundance: NA; d_gene: TRBD1; v_gene: TRBV6-1; j_gene: TRBJ1-5
CDR3aa: CASSQWGRESLNYGYTF; CDR3nt: TGTGCCAGCAGCCAATGGGGGCGGGAGTCCCTTAACTATGGCTACACCTTC; abundance: NA; d_gene: NA; v_gene: TRBV14; j_gene: TRBJ1-2
CDR3aa: CASTSGLPNTGELFF; CDR3nt: TGCGCCAGCACCTCAGGACTCCCGAACACCGGGGAGCTGTTTTTT; abundance: NA; d_gene: NA; v_gene: TRBV5-1; j_gene: TRBJ2-2
CDR3aa: CASSLVGTGTLEKLFF; CDR3nt: TGTGCCAGCAGCTTAGTTGGGACAGGGACGTTGGAAAAACTGTTTTTT; abundance: NA; d_gene: TRBD1; v_gene: TRBV7-2; j_gene: TRBJ1-4
CDR3aa: CASSQGLGPQYF; CDR3nt: TGTGCCAGCAGCCAAGGACTAGGTCCGCAGTATTTT; abundance: NA; d_gene: TRBD2; v_gene: TRBV7-3; j_gene: TRBJ2-3